This TCR beta chain came from a study of T cells in Graves' hyperthyroidism and ophthalmopathy. With regard to this clonotype: The antigen remains undetermined.

Points from the study as a whole: The model anticipated ophthalmopathy a median about 6.5 months pre-onset. Among clonotypes expanded in thyroid above 0.001, most were also found in blood.

Uncontrolled infection, other autoimmune disease, pregnancy or lactation led to exclusion. Amplified TCR beta CDR3 regions came from RNA transcripts. When the TCR CDR3 underwent first-round RT-PCR, the HTBI primer set was used. MiXCR, run by TCRdb on the multiplex PCR reads, gives a single entry per CDR3 protein. The repertoire holds more than 500,000 distinct CDR3 sequences, with approximately 44% as singletons. The length of the CDR3 is 14 residues. Germline V lookup: CDR1 SGHTA, CDR2 FQGNSA. Trimming stripped 6 bases from V and 3 bases from J, with 14 bases between. The source is an adult woman with Graves' disease, either hyperthyroidism or ophthalmopathy (not recorded which). Sequenced input: peripheral blood or thyroid tissue (not recorded which). The chain has TRBV7-2 and TRBJ1-2; no reliable D call. Here the CDR3 DNA reads TGTGCCAGCAGTCGCATGGTTGCAGACTATGGCTACACCTTC. Amino acids: CASSRMVADYGYTF.